This entry concerns a single TCR gamma chain. A far larger clone is one nucleotide away, so this likely arose from a read error. No DNA is shown, since the ends of the CDR3 on it are uncertain; the CDR3 is the one TCRdb lists. Additional DNA sequences in this sample encode the identical CDR3. Flow sorting of PBMC yielded separate Vgamma9/Vdelta2+ and Vdelta2-negative gammadelta T cell populations for bulk repertoire analysis. The data originate from a study of γδ T cells in repeated Plasmodium falciparum infection. With CATT, TCRdb re-called clones from the multiplex PCR reads. The table has tens of thousands of gamma-chain clones, over 2.5% seen once. Ends included, the CDR3 has 33 residues. Germline CDR1 is GITISATS and CDR2 is ISYDGTV (reference sequence).

The clonotype originates from a pool of human donors (malaria-infected and uninfected, not separated). The V gene is TRGV9, but the J gene lacks a call. The sequenced material came from gamma-delta T cells from blood. The CDR3 protein is CALWEVLLIGIRNSLAVEQHWLSQVSIGRIQHF.